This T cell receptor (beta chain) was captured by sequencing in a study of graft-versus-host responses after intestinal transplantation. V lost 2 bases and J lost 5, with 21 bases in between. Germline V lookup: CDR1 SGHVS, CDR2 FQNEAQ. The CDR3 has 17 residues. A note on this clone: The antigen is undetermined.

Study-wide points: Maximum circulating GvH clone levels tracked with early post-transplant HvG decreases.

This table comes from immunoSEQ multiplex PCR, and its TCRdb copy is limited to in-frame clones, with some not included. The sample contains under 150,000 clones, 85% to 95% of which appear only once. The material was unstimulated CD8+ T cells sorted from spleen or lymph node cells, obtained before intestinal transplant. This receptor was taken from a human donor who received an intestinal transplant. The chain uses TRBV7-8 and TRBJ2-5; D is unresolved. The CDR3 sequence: CASSLYRRILAWETQYF. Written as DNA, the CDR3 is TGTGCCAGCAGCTTATATCGCAGGATCCTTGCTTGGGAGACCCAGTACTTC.